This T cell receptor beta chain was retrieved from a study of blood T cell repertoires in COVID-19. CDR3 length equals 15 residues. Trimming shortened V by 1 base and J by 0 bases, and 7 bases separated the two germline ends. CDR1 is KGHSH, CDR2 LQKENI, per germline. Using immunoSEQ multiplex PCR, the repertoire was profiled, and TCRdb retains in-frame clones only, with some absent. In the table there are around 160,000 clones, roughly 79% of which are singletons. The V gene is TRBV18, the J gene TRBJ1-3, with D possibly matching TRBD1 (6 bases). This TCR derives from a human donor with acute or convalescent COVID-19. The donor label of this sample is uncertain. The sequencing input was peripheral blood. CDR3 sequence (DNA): TGTGCCAGCTCACCACGACAGGCCTCTGGAAACACCATATATTTT. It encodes CASSPRQASGNTIYF.